The 23 T cell receptor beta chains presented below share a single source sample, sequenced in a study of blood T cells in healthy people across ages. For the second PCR, which ran for about 7 to 11 cycles, a sample-barcoded 5' primer and a J-beta primer mix were used. MiXCR, applied by TCRdb to the 5' RACE reads, yields one record per CDR3 protein. This sample has fewer than 1.5 million distinct CDR3 sequences, with approximately 38% found just once. Material for sequencing was blood. Receptors were obtained from a woman under 30 in good health.

V gene TRBV20-1 combines with J gene TRBJ2-5, with 10 bases matching TRBD2. The assigned J gene may be wrong: the sequence end matches TRBJ2-7 better. Germline values: CDR1 DFQATT, CDR2 SNEGSKA (reference sequence). The CDR3 contains 15 residues. The CDR3 loop is CSARVNPLAGNEQYF. The CDR3 DNA reads TGCAGTGCTAGAGTTAATCCACTAGCGGGGAACGAGCAGTACTTC.

This clonotype was seen only a few times. V is TRBV4-1 and J is TRBJ2-3; either TRBD1 or TRBD2 may fit D (6 bases each). Per germline, CDR1 MGHRA and CDR2 YSYEKL. Trimming left V 6 bases short and J 4 bases short, with 20 bases between. The CDR3 is made up of 16 amino acids. Here the CDR3 reads CASRYRDKGEADTQYF. CDR3 nucleotides: TGCGCCAGCAGGTACCGGGACAAGGGGGAGGCAGATACGCAGTATTTT.

The CDR3 region has the DNA TGCGCCAGCAGCTTGGGACTAGCGGTGGGGGATGAGCAGTACTTC. It is translated as CASSLGLAVGDEQYF. V usage is TRBV5-1 and J usage is TRBJ2-5, with TRBD2 matching over 9 bases. The V segment lost 0 bases and the J segment 11 bases; nucleotides outside the gene matches: 11. This CDR3 has 15 residues. Germline V gene sequence: CDR1 SGHRS, CDR2 YFSETQ. The full variable domain, in which reference TRBV5-1 and TRBJ2-5 provide the parts outside the CDR3, is KAGVTQTPRYLIKTRGQQVTLSCSPISGHRSVSWYQQTPGQGLQFLFEYFSETQRNKGNFPGRFSGRQFSNSRSEMNVSTLELGDSALYLCASSLGLAVGDEQYFGPGTRLLVL.

The chain is built from TRBV5-1 and TRBJ2-5, with D possibly matching TRBD1 (5 bases). CDR3 length: 14 residues. Deletions cut 0 bases from V and 5 bases from J, with 11 bases between. The germline CDR1 and CDR2 sequences are SGHRS and YFSETQ. The DNA of the CDR3 is TGCGCCAGCAGCTTGGAAAAGGGGTGGGAGACCCAGTACTTC. Translating gives CASSLEKGWETQYF.

The chain uses TRBV12-3 or TRBV12-4 and TRBJ2-3; 9 nucleotides agree with TRBD1. V lost 6 bases, J lost 5 bases, and 6 bases stayed unmatched. There are 14 residues in the CDR3. CDR3 protein: CASSPDRGGDTQYF. CDR3 nucleotide sequence: TGTGCCAGCAGCCCCGACAGGGGGGGAGATACGCAGTATTTT.

The chain combines TRBV2 with TRBJ1-2; 11 nucleotides align to TRBD1. Germline CDR1 reads SNHLY; CDR2 reads FYNNEI. The V and J ends lost 3 bases and 8 bases, in that order; junction bases with no gene match: 2. This CDR3 has 13 residues. The CDR3 bases are TGTGCCAGCAGTGAGGACAGGGGGCGAGGCTACACCTTC. Translation: CASSEDRGRGYTF. Together with reference TRBV2 and TRBJ1-2, the CDR3 gives the full variable domain: EPEVTQTPSHQVTQMGQEVILRCVPISNHLYFYWYRQILGQKVEFLVSFYNNEISEKSEIFDDQFSVERPDGSNFTLKIRSTKLEDSAMYFCASSEDRGRGYTFGSGTRLTVV.

V usage is TRBV20-1 and J usage is TRBJ2-5, with 9 nucleotides matching TRBD2. J was trimmed by 11 bases and V by 3 bases; bases with no gene match: 19. The germline CDR1 and CDR2 sequences are DFQATT and SNEGSKA (reference sequence). The CDR3 is made up of 16 amino acids. CDR3 sequence reads: CSASLETSGVYNEQYF. The CDR3 nucleotides read TGCAGTGCTAGTTTGGAGACTAGCGGAGTCTACAATGAGCAGTACTTC.

This clonotype was seen a single time. This chain uses TRBV12-3 or TRBV12-4 with TRBJ1-2; no clear D. The CDR3 is 15 amino acids. Trimming stripped 6 bases from V and 8 bases from J, with 22 bases between. The CDR3 DNA reads TGTGCCAGCAGGCCCTCAGGACGCCATCTGGGCGGCTACACCTTC. This translates into CASRPSGRHLGGYTF.

J is TRBJ1-1 and V is TRBV10-3, with a possible D match to TRBD1 (5 bases). The length of the CDR3 is 15 residues. CDR1 ENHRY and CDR2 SYGVKD come from the germline V gene. Trimming removed 7 bases from V and 0 bases from J, with 15 bases in between. CDR3 amino acids: CAIKEAGQLNTEAFF. The CDR3 nucleotides are TGTGCCATCAAGGAAGCAGGACAATTGAACACTGAAGCTTTCTTT.

The chain is built from TRBV27 and TRBJ2-4, with a possible D match to TRBD1 (6 bases). CDR1 is MNHEY, CDR2 SMNVEV, per germline (reference sequence). Trimming left V 2 bases short and J 1 base short, with 6 bases between. The CDR3 spans 14 residues. CDR3 in DNA: TGTGCCAGCAGTTTAACAGGGGCCAAAAACATTCAGTACTTC. It specifies CASSLTGAKNIQYF.

V is TRBV12-3 or TRBV12-4 and J is TRBJ2-7, with 10 bases identical to TRBD1. Trimming removed 5 bases from V and 6 bases from J; junction bases left unmatched: 7. The CDR3 is made up of 14 amino acids. The CDR3 sequence: CASSVTGGNGEQYF. The DNA for the CDR3 is TGTGCCAGCAGTGTGACAGGGGGCAATGGCGAGCAGTACTTC.

The V gene is TRBV7-9, the J gene TRBJ1-6; unclear D gene. The CDR3 runs 11 residues. The V and J ends lost 5 bases and 6 bases respectively, with 2 bases between them. CDR1 SEHNR and CDR2 FQNEAQ come from the germline V gene (reference sequence). CDR3 sequence (DNA): TGTGCCAGCAGCACTAATTCACCCCTCCACTTT. As protein: CASSTNSPLHF.

In its sample, this clonotype was seen a few times. V usage is TRBV7-8 and J usage is TRBJ1-2; 7 bases fit TRBD1. V trimming: 4 bases; J trimming: 0 bases; junction bases outside the gene matches: 5. CDR1 SGHVS and CDR2 FQNEAQ come from the germline V gene. The CDR3 sequence is 15 residues long. The CDR3 DNA sequence: TGTGCCAGCAGCTCCAACGGACAGGCTAACTATGGCTACACCTTC. It codes for CASSSNGQANYGYTF.

V and J are TRBV20-1 and TRBJ1-1; the D gene is possibly TRBD1 (6 bases). This CDR3 spans 13 amino acids. Per the germline V gene, CDR1 is DFQATT and CDR2 is SNEGSKA (reference sequence). Trimming cost V 4 bases and J 1 base, with 10 bases left between them. The CDR3 loop is CSAKRGENTEAFF. In DNA form, the CDR3 reads TGCAGTGCTAAAAGGGGGGAGAACACTGAAGCTTTCTTT.

The table lists this clonotype with many counts. At one end, the junction sequence differs from germline, possibly due to a read error. The chain uses TRBV5-1 and TRBJ2-3, with 7 bases that match TRBD1. This CDR3 has 14 residues. CDR1 is SGHRS, CDR2 YFSETQ, per germline. DNA of the CDR3: TGTGCCAGCAGTAAAGACAGGGGCACAGATACGCAGTATTTT. This translates into CASSKDRGTDTQYF.

The chain joins TRBV6-5 to TRBJ1-2; D remains unclear. This CDR3 has 14 amino acids. Trimming shortened V by 6 bases and J by 11 bases, and 22 bases separated the two germline ends. CDR1 and CDR2 from the germline V gene are MNHEY and SVGAGI. The CDR3 coding sequence is TGTGCCAGCAGACCTGGGATAGCCTACTTGGGTTACACCTTC. It translates to CASRPGIAYLGYTF.

This clonotype was counted only a few times. The chain uses TRBV29-1 and TRBJ1-2; TRBD1 agrees at 9 bases. CDR1 SQVTM and CDR2 ANQGSEA come from the germline V gene. With V trimmed by 5 bases and J by 4 bases, 11 bases remained unmatched. The length of the CDR3 is 15 residues. CDR3 bases: TGCAGCGTTTATACCAGGACAGGGGCGGGCTATGGCTACACCTTC. Its translation is CSVYTRTGAGYGYTF.

The gene calls are TRBV5-1 and TRBJ2-4; a possible D gene is TRBD2 (6 bases). Trimming left V 7 bases short and J 9 bases short, with 17 bases between. The V gene's germline CDR1 is SGHRS and CDR2 YFSETQ. The CDR3 covers 13 residues. This chain's CDR3 is CASHTGTAGIQYF. Here the CDR3 DNA reads TGCGCCAGCCACACCGGGACTGCCGGCATTCAGTACTTC.

The chain carries TRBV5-1 and TRBJ2-7; 7 bases agree with TRBD2. The CDR3 sequence is 15 residues long. CDR1 and CDR2 (germline): SGHRS, YFSETQ. V trimming: 0 bases; J trimming: 6 bases; junction bases outside the gene matches: 9. The CDR3 loop is CASSLGSSGKLEQYF. In nucleotides, the CDR3 is TGCGCCAGCAGCTTGGGGTCTAGCGGTAAGCTCGAGCAGTACTTC.

In this sample, this clonotype turned up a few times. This chain links TRBV4-1 with TRBJ1-2; no firm D call. Germline CDR1 reads MGHRA; CDR2 reads YSYEKL. Trimming took off 2 bases at V and 2 bases at J, with 9 bases between the two ends. CDR3 length equals 14 residues. The CDR3 is CASSQSGRNYGYTF. CDR3 bases: TGCGCCAGCAGCCAAAGTGGAAGAAACTATGGCTACACCTTC.

This chain links TRBV5-1 with TRBJ1-1; D call uncertain. Trimming stripped 2 bases from V and 0 bases from J, with 8 bases between. Per germline, CDR1 SGHRS and CDR2 YFSETQ. CDR3 size: 14 residues. CDR3 in amino acids: CASSFNSMNTEAFF. CDR3 coding DNA: TGCGCCAGCAGCTTTAACTCTATGAACACTGAAGCTTTCTTT. Full variable domain (missing parts from reference TRBV5-1 and TRBJ1-1): KAGVTQTPRYLIKTRGQQVTLSCSPISGHRSVSWYQQTPGQGLQFLFEYFSETQRNKGNFPGRFSGRQFSNSRSEMNVSTLELGDSALYLCASSFNSMNTEAFFGQGTRLTVV.

The sample holds a few counts of this clonotype. The V and J genes are TRBV27 and TRBJ2-7, with a weak D call TRBD2 (6 bases). Germline CDR1 reads MNHEY; CDR2 reads SMNVEV (reference sequence). Trimming pared 8 bases from V and 6 bases from J, leaving 11 bases between. This CDR3 contains 11 residues. As DNA, the CDR3 is TGTGCCAGCTTCAGCGGGCGCGAGCAGTACTTC. Protein product: CASFSGREQYF.

The chain combines TRBV5-1 with TRBJ1-4; TRBD1 matches 11 bases. V lost 4 bases, J lost 6 bases, and 5 bases stayed unmatched. Per germline, CDR1 SGHRS and CDR2 YFSETQ. The CDR3 covers 15 residues. The CDR3 reads CASSKDRGRDEKLFF. The CDR3, as DNA: TGCGCCAGCAGCAAGGACAGGGGGCGCGATGAAAAACTGTTTTTT. The whole variable domain, remainder taken from reference TRBV5-1 and TRBJ1-4, is KAGVTQTPRYLIKTRGQQVTLSCSPISGHRSVSWYQQTPGQGLQFLFEYFSETQRNKGNFPGRFSGRQFSNSRSEMNVSTLELGDSALYLCASSKDRGRDEKLFFGSGTQLSVL.